The 3 T cell receptor beta chains reported below all come from one sample, sequenced in a study of T cell repertoires in cytomegalovirus infection. TCRdb re-called the reads through MiXCR, storing one row per CDR3 protein. The table lists over 150,000 distinct CDR3 sequences, about 15% of them singletons. Sequenced input: CD8+ T cells from PBMCs. The receptors derive from a human donor in good health (CMV status not recorded). Some clones in this sample may be carry-over from other donors' samples.

The V and J genes are TRBV5-6 and TRBJ1-1; TRBD1 is a possible D gene (5 bases). From germline, CDR1 is SGHDT and CDR2 YYEEEE. CDR3 size: 14 residues. The V end was cut by 2 bases, the J end by 0 bases, with 8 bases between. CDR3 bases: TGTGCCAGCAGCTTCGCAGGGATGAACACTGAAGCTTTCTTT. Translation gives CASSFAGMNTEAFF.

The chain employs TRBV7-9 and TRBJ1-4; no clear D gene. Germline loops: CDR1 SEHNR, CDR2 FQNEAQ (reference sequence). Trimming removed 7 bases at V and 7 bases at J, with 7 bases between. The CDR3 totals 11 residues. CDR3 residues: CASTLGEKLFF. CDR3 in DNA: TGTGCCAGCACGTTGGGTGAAAAACTGTTTTTT.

CDR3 DNA: TGCGCCAGCAGCCAACAACTAAGAGACAGGAGCACAGATACGCAGTATTTT. Translating gives CASSQQLRDRSTDTQYF. J is TRBJ2-3 and V is TRBV4-1; TRBD1 might be the D (6 bases). Germline V gene lookup returns CDR1 MGHRA and CDR2 YSYEKL. V was pared by 2 bases and J by 0 bases, with 15 bases between. This CDR3 has 17 residues.